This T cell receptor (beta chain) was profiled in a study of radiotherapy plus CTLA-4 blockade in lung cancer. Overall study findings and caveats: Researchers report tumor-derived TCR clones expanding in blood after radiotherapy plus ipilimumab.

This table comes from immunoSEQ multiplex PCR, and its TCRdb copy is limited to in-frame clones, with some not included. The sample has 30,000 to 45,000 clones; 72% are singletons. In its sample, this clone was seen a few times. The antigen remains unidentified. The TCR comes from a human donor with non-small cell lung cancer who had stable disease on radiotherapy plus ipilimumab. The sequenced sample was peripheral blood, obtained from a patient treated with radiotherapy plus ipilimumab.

DNA for the CDR3: TGTGCCAGCGCAAGAAGGGGGAGCGACAATCAGCCCCAGCATTTT. As protein: CASARRGSDNQPQHF. The rearrangement uses TRBV27 and TRBJ1-5; D is perhaps TRBD1 (6 bases). Germline V lookup: CDR1 MNHEY, CDR2 SMNVEV (reference sequence). The CDR3 totals 15 residues. V lost 8 bases and J lost 3, with 17 bases in between.